The rows below give T cell receptor beta chains drawn from one sample of a study of patients and donors after allogeneic stem cell transplantation. TCRdb passed the RT-PCR reads through MiXCR, listing each CDR3 protein once. The table lists about 230,000 distinct CDR3 sequences, around an eighth of them singletons. Sequencing was done on a sample of blood, either unsorted or a sorted T cell fraction (not recorded which). The source is a human donor who was either an allogeneic HSCT recipient or a stem cell or donor lymphocyte infusion donor (not recorded which). It is not recorded whose cells these are; they may come from a transplant donor. CDR3s include the opening cysteine and the closing phenylalanine or tryptophan. A D gene is named only where the DNA matches it firmly. Clone size is stated in some rows and not others, as once, few, many or a class when expanded.

size: NA
D: NA
J: TRBJ2-1
V: TRBV3-1
DNA: TGTGCCAGCAGCCAAGGGACGACAGGTTACAATGAGCAGTTCTTC
CDR3: CASSQGTTGYNEQFF

size: many
D: TRBD1
J: TRBJ2-2
V: TRBV4-1
DNA: TGCGCCAGCAGCCAATTTTTCCGGGACAGGGGGACCGGGGAGCTGTTTTTT
CDR3: CASSQFFRDRGTGELFF

size: NA
D: NA
J: TRBJ1-3
V: TRBV12-3/TRBV12-4
DNA: TGTGCCAGCACCCATGGAAGACGGAGCTCTGGAAACACCATATATTTT
CDR3: CASTHGRRSSGNTIYF

size: NA
D: NA
J: TRBJ2-3
V: TRBV5-6
DNA: TGTGCCAGCAGCTTGCAGCGGTTTGCGGATACGCAGTATTTT
CDR3: CASSLQRFADTQYF

size: NA
D: TRBD1
J: TRBJ1-4
V: TRBV20-1
DNA: TGCAGTGCTAGAGATCAGGACAGGTTTAATGAAAAACTGTTTTTT
CDR3: CSARDQDRFNEKLFF

size: few
D: TRBD1
J: TRBJ1-2
V: TRBV15
DNA: TGTGCCACCAGCAGCCTCGACAGGGACTATGGCTACACCTTC
CDR3: CATSSLDRDYGYTF

size: few
D: NA
J: TRBJ2-5
V: TRBV3-1
DNA: TGTGCCAGCAGCCAAGGACTCGGAGGGGAGACCCAGTACTTC
CDR3: CASSQGLGGETQYF

size: many
D: TRBD2
J: TRBJ2-1
V: TRBV7-7
DNA: TGTGCCAGCAGCGAGCAGGGCGGGGGTTACAATGAGCAGTTCTTC
CDR3: CASSEQGGGYNEQFF

size: many
D: TRBD2
J: TRBJ2-3
V: TRBV7-2
DNA: TGTGCCAGCAGCTCCCAGGGAGCGGGGGTTGGTACGCAGTATTTT
CDR3: CASSSQGAGVGTQYF

size: NA
D: TRBD2
J: TRBJ2-2
V: TRBV3-1
DNA: TGTGCCAGCAGCCAAGGAGGCGCGGGAGCCACCGGGGAGCTGTTTTTT
CDR3: CASSQGGAGATGELFF

size: few
D: NA
J: TRBJ1-3
V: TRBV7-2
DNA: TGTGCCAGCAGGCTAGGGGGGGGGGTGAACACCATATATTTT
CDR3: CASRLGGGVNTIYF

size: NA
D: TRBD2
J: TRBJ2-1
V: TRBV19
DNA: TGTGCCAGTAATGGCGGGGGGACCTACAATGAGCAGTTCTTC
CDR3: CASNGGGTYNEQFF

size: NA
D: NA
J: TRBJ1-4
V: TRBV24-1
DNA: TGTGCCACCAGTGATACCCGCCGGGGGGAAAAACTGTTTTTT
CDR3: CATSDTRRGEKLFF

size: NA
D: NA
J: TRBJ2-1
V: TRBV5-5
DNA: TGTGCCAGCAGCGCCGCGACTAGTAAGCTCTACAATGAGCAGTTCTTC
CDR3: CASSAATSKLYNEQFF

size: few
D: TRBD1
J: TRBJ1-5
V: TRBV11-3
DNA: TGTGCCAGCAGCCCCCACGTACAGGGGGAGGGGAGTCAGCCCCAGCATTTT
CDR3: CASSPHVQGEGSQPQHF

size: few
D: NA
J: TRBJ1-4
V: TRBV28
DNA: TGTGCCAGCAGCGGGACCTTTGAAAAACTGTTTTTT
CDR3: CASSGTFEKLFF

size: NA
D: TRBD2
J: TRBJ2-5
V: TRBV25-1
DNA: TGTGCCAGCAGTGAATCTGGCCGACTAGCGGGCGGCGAGACCCAGTACTTC
CDR3: CASSESGRLAGGETQYF